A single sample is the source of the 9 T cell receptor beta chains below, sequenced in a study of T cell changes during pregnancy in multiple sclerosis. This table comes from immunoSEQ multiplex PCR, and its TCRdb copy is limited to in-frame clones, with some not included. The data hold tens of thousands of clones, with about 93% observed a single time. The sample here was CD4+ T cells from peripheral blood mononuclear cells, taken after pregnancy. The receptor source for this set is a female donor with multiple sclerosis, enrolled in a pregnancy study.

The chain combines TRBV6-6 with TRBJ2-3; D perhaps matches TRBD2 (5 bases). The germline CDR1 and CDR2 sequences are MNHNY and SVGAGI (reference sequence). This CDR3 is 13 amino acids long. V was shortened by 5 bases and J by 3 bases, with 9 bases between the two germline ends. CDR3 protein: CASSPRRTDTQYF. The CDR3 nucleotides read TGTGCCAGCAGTCCTCGGAGGACAGATACGCAGTATTTT.

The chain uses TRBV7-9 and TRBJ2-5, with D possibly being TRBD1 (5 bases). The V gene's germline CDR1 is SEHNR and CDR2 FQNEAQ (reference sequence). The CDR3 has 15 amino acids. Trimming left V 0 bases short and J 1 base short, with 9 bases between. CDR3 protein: CASSLAGPPQETQYF. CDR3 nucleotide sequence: TGTGCCAGCAGCTTAGCGGGGCCCCCCCAAGAGACCCAGTACTTC.

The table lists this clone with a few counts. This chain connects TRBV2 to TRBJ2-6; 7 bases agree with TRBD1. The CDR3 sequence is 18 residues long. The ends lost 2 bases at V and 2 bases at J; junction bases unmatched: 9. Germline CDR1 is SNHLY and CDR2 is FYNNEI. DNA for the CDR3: TGTGCCAGCAGTGAAAGAAGGGACAGCCTACCTGGGGCCAACGTCCTGACTTTC. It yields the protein CASSERRDSLPGANVLTF.

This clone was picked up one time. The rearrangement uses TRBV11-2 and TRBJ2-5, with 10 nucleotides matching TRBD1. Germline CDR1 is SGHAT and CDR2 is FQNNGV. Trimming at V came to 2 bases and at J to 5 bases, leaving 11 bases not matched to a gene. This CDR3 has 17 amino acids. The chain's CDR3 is CASSLLGDRGLGETQYF. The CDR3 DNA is TGTGCCAGCAGCTTACTAGGGGACAGGGGATTAGGGGAGACCCAGTACTTC. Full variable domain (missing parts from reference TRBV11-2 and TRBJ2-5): EAGVAQSPRYKIIEKRQSVAFWCNPISGHATLYWYQQILGQGPKLLIQFQNNGVVDDSQLPKDRFSAERLKGVDSTLKIQPAKLEDSAVYLCASSLLGDRGLGETQYFGPGTRLLVL.

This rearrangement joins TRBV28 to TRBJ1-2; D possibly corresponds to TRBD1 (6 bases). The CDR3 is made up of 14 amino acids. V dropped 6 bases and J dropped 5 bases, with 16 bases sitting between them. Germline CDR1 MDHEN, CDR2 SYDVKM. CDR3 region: CASRVGAQGYGYTF. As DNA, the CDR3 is TGTGCCAGCAGGGTAGGGGCTCAGGGGTATGGCTACACCTTC.

In nucleotides, the CDR3 is TGTGCCAGCAGTCCCTTGGGCGGGAGTTTCGCCTACAATGAGCAGTTCTTC. Translated, it gives CASSPLGGSFAYNEQFF. J is TRBJ2-1 and V is TRBV28; 7 nucleotides agree with TRBD2. CDR1 and CDR2 from the germline V gene are MDHEN and SYDVKM. With 5 bases clipped from V and 2 bases from J, the junction kept 12 bases outside the gene matches. The CDR3 contains 17 residues.

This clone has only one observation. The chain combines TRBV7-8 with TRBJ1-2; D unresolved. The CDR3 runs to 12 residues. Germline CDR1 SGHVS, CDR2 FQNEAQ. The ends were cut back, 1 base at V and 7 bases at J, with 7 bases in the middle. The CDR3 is CASSLEWAGYTF. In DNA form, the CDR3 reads TGTGCCAGCAGCTTAGAGTGGGCTGGCTACACCTTC.

CDR3: CASSLTGEAGYEQYF. In DNA, the CDR3 is TGTGCCAGCAGTTTAACCGGGGAGGCTGGCTACGAGCAGTACTTC. The V gene is TRBV27, the J gene TRBJ2-7; perhaps TRBD2 as D (6 bases). This CDR3 region has 15 residues. Looked up from germline, CDR1 is MNHEY and CDR2 is SMNVEV (reference sequence). V gave up 2 bases and J gave up 3 bases, with 14 bases separating them.

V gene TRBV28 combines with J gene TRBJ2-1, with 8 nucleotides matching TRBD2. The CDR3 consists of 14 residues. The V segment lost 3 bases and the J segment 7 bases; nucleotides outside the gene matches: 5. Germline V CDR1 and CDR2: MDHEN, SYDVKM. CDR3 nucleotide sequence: TGTGCCAGCAGTTTCGCGGGGGGACGGAATGAGCAGTTCTTC. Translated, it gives CASSFAGGRNEQFF.